This TCR beta chain was captured by sequencing in a study of shared clonotypes between healthy human individuals. General study points: What rarefaction showed was incomplete sorted-subset sequencing despite large depth. The generation probabilities recorded for non-shared clonotypes fell below those of clonotypes shared by all four donors.

With respect to this clone: The antigen is unknown.

Some clones are missing from TCRdb's copy, which holds only in-frame ones; the method was immunoSEQ multiplex PCR. The sample lists 900,000 to 1,200,000 clones, 75% to 85% occurring once. V trimming: 7 bases; J trimming: 4 bases; junction bases outside the gene matches: 6. Per the germline V gene, CDR1 is SQVTM and CDR2 is ANQGSEA. The length of the CDR3 is 12 residues. The genes are TRBV29-1 and TRBJ1-2; 7 nucleotides align to TRBD1. The sequencing input was memory CD4+ T cells from PBMCs. Subset given: CD45RA-negative fraction. The sequence was obtained from a man between 18 and 29 years old in good health. Some clones in this sample may be carry-over from other donors' samples. The CDR3 is CSGGQSSYGYTF. CDR3 coding DNA: TGCAGCGGGGGACAGTCTTCCTATGGCTACACCTTC. Full variable domain (remainder filled in from reference TRBV29-1 and TRBJ1-2): SAVISQKPSRDICQRGTSLTIQCQVDSQVTMMFWYRQQPGQSLTLIATANQGSEATYESGFVIDKFPISRPNLTFSTLTVSNMSPEDSSIYLCSGGQSSYGYTFGSGTRLTVV.